This T cell receptor (beta chain) comes out of a study of early T cells in non-severe SARS-CoV-2 infection. Study summary: Sequencing input comprised bulk RNA from unsorted whole blood; chain pairing was not available.

This clonotype was seen at least ten times. Its antigen is not identified. Unique molecular identifiers were affixed to single, distinct cDNA molecules. TCRdb processed the 5' RACE reads anew with MiXCR; each CDR3 protein has one entry. Of around 110,000 distinct CDR3 sequences in the sample, approximately 10% were seen once. Overall study findings and caveats: A preference for anti-spike CD8 responses marked VDJdb matching, which missed private and CD4 specificities.

The germline V gene encodes CDR1 SGHDT and CDR2 YYEEEE. V trimming: 0 bases; J trimming: 2 bases; junction bases outside the gene matches: 1. The CDR3 extends over 14 amino acids. V and J are TRBV5-6 and TRBJ2-7; 8 bases fit TRBD1. Sequenced sample: whole blood. The TCR sequence derives from an adult who was a healthcare worker with PCR-confirmed SARS-CoV-2 infection or an uninfected control (not recorded which). The CDR3 DNA is TGTGCCAGCAGCTTGGGACAGGGGCCCTACGAGCAGTACTTC. Its protein is CASSLGQGPYEQYF.